The clone carrying this T cell receptor beta chain came up a few times. RNA transcripts served as the template for amplifying TCR beta CDR3 regions. Using the HTBI primer set, a first-round RT-PCR was run on the TCR CDR3. TCRdb analysed the multiplex PCR reads with MiXCR anew, one entry per CDR3 protein. The sample yields about 380,000 distinct CDR3 sequences, less than 20% seen once. The entry originates in a study of T cells in Graves' hyperthyroidism and ophthalmopathy. The germline V gene encodes CDR1 MNHNS and CDR2 SASEGT. The V gene lost 6 bases and the J gene lost 8 bases, with 13 bases spanning the gap. This CDR3 spans 12 amino acids.

The rearrangement joins TRBV6-1 to TRBJ1-2, with unresolved D. Sequenced material: blood. This TCR came from a young man with Graves' ophthalmopathy. CDR3 protein: CASSGMYKGYTF. The CDR3 DNA reads as TGTGCCAGCAGCGGGATGTATAAAGGCTACACCTTC.